The clone carrying this T cell receptor (beta chain) has a single count. The V segment lost 4 bases and the J segment 8 bases; nucleotides outside the gene matches: 12. Germline loops: CDR1 SGHRS, CDR2 YFSETQ. CDR3 length equals 16 residues. These data come from a study of blood T cell repertoires in COVID-19. Looking at the study overall: Specimens from acute and convalescent COVID-19 originated in the United States, Italy and Spain.

In the authors' workflow: How many nucleated cells were present was estimated from reference gene primer amplification. Produced via immunoSEQ multiplex PCR; TCRdb's table is partial and in-frame only. V and J calls and clone size are those listed in that table; D and trimming were worked out from the DNA. This sample has some 220,000 clones, with around 82% found just once. The clonotype originates from a woman in her thirties who had recovered from COVID-19. The chain couples TRBV5-1 to TRBJ2-1, with 10 nucleotides matching TRBD2. Sequenced: peripheral blood. CDR3 DNA: TGCGCCAGCAGCATATCTAGCGGGAGCGTCGGTGATGAGCAGTTCTTC. Translating it yields CASSISSGSVGDEQFF.